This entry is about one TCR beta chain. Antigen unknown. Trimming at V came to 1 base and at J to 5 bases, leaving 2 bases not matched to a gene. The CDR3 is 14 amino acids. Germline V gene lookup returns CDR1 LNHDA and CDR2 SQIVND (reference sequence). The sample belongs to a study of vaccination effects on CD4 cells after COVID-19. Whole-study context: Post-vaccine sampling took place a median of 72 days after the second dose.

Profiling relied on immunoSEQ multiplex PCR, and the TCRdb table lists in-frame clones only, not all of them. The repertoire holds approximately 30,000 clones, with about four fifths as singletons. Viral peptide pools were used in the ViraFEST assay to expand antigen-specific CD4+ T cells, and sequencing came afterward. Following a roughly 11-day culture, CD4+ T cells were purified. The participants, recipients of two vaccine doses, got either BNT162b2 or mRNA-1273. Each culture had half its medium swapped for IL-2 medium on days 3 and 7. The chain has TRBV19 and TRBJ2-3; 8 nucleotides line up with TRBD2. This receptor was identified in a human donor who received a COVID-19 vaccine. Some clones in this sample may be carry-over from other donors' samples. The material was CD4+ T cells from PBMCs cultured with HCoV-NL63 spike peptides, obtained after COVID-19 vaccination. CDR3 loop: CASSIAAGGDTQYF. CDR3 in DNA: TGTGCCAGTAGTATAGCGGCGGGGGGAGATACGCAGTATTTT.